The source of this T cell receptor (beta chain) is a study of cytomegalovirus exposure and HLA in healthy donors (dated by TCRdb to 2016 to 2017). As for the study more broadly: An earlier analysis of several hundred of the donors reported about 250 Gb of sequence data and 117 million unique TCR beta sequences from 190 million or so T cells. Approximately 300 gigabases of sequencing data and around 80 million unique TCR sequences made up an early release that covered several hundred HLA-typed donors. Of the 300 to 450 genotyped donors, roughly 76% were placed in the genetic ancestry cluster associated with self-reported Caucasian donors. The study aimed to test whether cataloging public T cell receptors could reveal signatures of past pathogen exposure. The study profiled the T cell repertoires of 666 subjects by immunosequencing and related them to cytomegalovirus serostatus. Besides the first cohort of about 730 subjects, a separate validation cohort made up of over 100 different subjects was used. The study combined high-throughput TCR immunosequencing, statistical association of individual TCRs with disease status, and machine learning to predict cytomegalovirus infection status. To study patterns of TCR occurrence, a later analysis re-analyzed previously published TCR beta repertoires from several hundred donors and added high-resolution HLA genotyping. Rather than drawing on any new phenotypic data, the later analysis identified candidate immune exposures from TCR beta sequences and the way those sequences occurred across donors. In an earlier analysis of more than 550 of the donors, high-throughput TCR beta sequencing was used to judge whether each TCR beta V gene segment behaved as functional or pseudogenic. Alongside the repertoire data, information on donor age, sex, ethnicity and CMV serostatus was compiled. A later genetic analysis used genome-wide SNP genotypes for about 60% of the roughly 700 donors, treating that subset as a discovery cohort. All discovery cohort repertoires had been generated using a single sequencing platform. Both class I and class II loci were covered by HLA typing, at four-digit resolution. The number of typed donors differed by locus: roughly 620-630 for A, B, C, DRB1 and DQB1; 500 to 550 for DQA1; 606 for DPA1; and about 470 for DPB1. Several DR-DQ haplotypes were handled as single units for association and clustering because linkage in the cohort was strong. Across some 400 genotyped donors of the cohort, an average of about 250,000 unique TCR beta nucleotide sequences per donor were sequenced, and roughly 20% of those sequences were non-productive.

In total, approximately 610 healthy bone marrow donors made up the cohort. At the time of sampling, all cohort members were nominally healthy, though unrecorded immune exposures were likely present. The donor tested CMV seropositive and was one of the 289 seropositive cohort members. Each donor provided a peripheral blood sample, and peripheral blood mononuclear cells were used for TCR beta sequencing. The Qiagen DNeasy Blood Extraction Kit was used to extract genomic DNA from the blood cell samples. What the authors observed across the whole study: An association between a missense DCLRE1C variant and V-gene and J-gene trimming of TCR beta chains was found in a later genetic analysis and replicated in an independent cohort. Most TCR sequences were seen in very few donors, while some public TCRs were found in many individuals. Because HLA typing was unavailable for some donors at each locus, only the typed subset was used in association tests. A group of highly shared sequence variants was considered likely to be a technical artifact of the sequencing pipeline. According to a later genetic analysis, donors in an Asian-associated ancestry cluster had fewer N-insertions in productive TCRs than the roughly 700-donor mean. A later analysis associated 16,951 TCR beta sequences with specific HLA alleles at a false discovery rate of 0.05. Linkage disequilibrium might explain the correlated functional status among segregating V segments, but an unknown experimental factor could not be ruled out. The authors suggested that the approach could potentially be extended to other disease states and immunological phenotypes. In a later analysis, the rate of TCR association differed among HLA loci, with DRB1 alleles having the most associated TCRs and HLA-C alleles having the fewest. The 87-base-pair reads could not distinguish some IMGT-functional V segments, including TRBV6-2 and TRBV6-3, so those segments were excluded. A later analysis found that HLA-associated TCR beta chains were more clonally expanded and had lower generation probabilities than equally common non-associated chains. According to a later analysis, most CMV-associated TCR beta chains appeared to be HLA-restricted, and the HLA associations seemed to be driven largely by CMV exposure. CMV serostatus was the only immune exposure information available for the cohort. In vitro tests confirmed that a few of the cytomegalovirus-associated TCR beta chains recognize cytomegalovirus antigens. In the study, 150 to 200 TCR beta chains were listed as associated with cytomegalovirus. A further reported finding was that TCR beta sequences accurately predicted the HLA-A and HLA-B alleles for most subjects in the first cohort. The classifier was reported to diagnose cytomegalovirus status with high specificity and sensitivity in both the original cohort and the validation cohort. Strong co-occurrence of HLA alleles, especially DR and DQ, made assigning TCR associations to individual alleles difficult. About 17 rarely observed V segments, including chromosome 9 orphons, were excluded from the earlier analysis of about 500 of the donors because counts were too low. In a later analysis, several top co-occurrence clusters were reported to appear linked to parvovirus B19, influenza, CMV and Epstein-Barr virus. An earlier analysis of some 590 of the donors showed that most TCR beta V segments appeared in productive rearrangements either about 90% or about 30% of the time, which broadly matched IMGT annotations. The presence/absence analyses assumed that sequencing depth was roughly uniform across donors, and that assumption may not be true. The cohort was sequenced for TCR beta chains only, and without alpha or paired-chain data the features that could be detected were limited.

Of note for this clone: Its antigen is still unknown. Base quality data are lacking; no much larger clone is found one base away. This sample includes further DNA sequences coding for the same CDR3.

CDR1 SGHTA and CDR2 FQGNSA were looked up in the germline V gene. V trim: 2 bases; J trim: 0 bases; unmatched bases: 2. Taken from cysteine to phenylalanine, the CDR3 has 15 residues. Left in the record is the CDR3 DNA by itself, 45 bases read in frame from the first base. Library preparation employed the immunoSEQ multiplex PCR assay. For the multiplex PCR, a mixture combining 60 forward primers for TCR Vbeta segments and 13 reverse primers for TCR Jbeta segments was used. The CDR3 region of rearranged TCR beta genes was amplified from genomic DNA with a multiplex PCR assay. On the Illumina HiSeq System, the amplified TCR beta libraries were sequenced as 87-base-pair reads. Concerning the study's data processing: In a later analysis, tens of millions of unique TCR beta chains were counted across the 650 to 750 repertoires, and roughly 11 million of these chains were shared by at least two donors. A nearest-neighbor algorithm error-corrected the raw reads and collapsed the reads into unique sequences, merging closely related sequences to remove PCR and sequencing errors. CDR3 sequences were aligned to IMGT reference sequences to assign V, D and J gene segments. For a sequence to be retained, a match of at least six nucleotides was required to both a V gene segment and a J gene segment. A rearrangement was called productive if the CDR3 had no stop codons and remained in frame with V and J, and every other rearrangement was called non-productive. CDR3 was defined according to IMGT convention as the region running from the second conserved V-encoded cysteine to the conserved J-encoded phenylalanine. The earlier analysis of around 640 of the donors excluded sequences that lacked an unambiguous match to a single V gene segment. In an earlier analysis of about 590 of the donors, a V segment was called functional when productive rearrangements were above 56.7%, and segregating when the standard deviation between donors exceeded 5%. To diagnose cytomegalovirus status from the catalog of TCR beta chain sequences, a statistical classification framework was built. In a later analysis, V and J genes were assigned by comparing TCR nucleotide sequences against IMGT/GENE-DB human TR gene sequences. The TCRdist pipeline was used in a later analysis to assign CDR3 sequences and most-parsimonious VDJ recombination scenarios. In a later analysis, every TCR beta chain was defined by the combination of its CDR3 amino acid sequence and its V-gene family, and reads without a unique V-gene family were dropped. To address suspected cross-contamination and a sequencing artifact, a later analysis removed around 590 highly shared, low-generation-probability nucleotide sequences. In a later analysis, a clonal expansion index was calculated for each public chain from normalized within-repertoire ranks of inferred template counts. In a later analysis, generation probabilities were computed with a VDJ recombination model fitted to out-of-frame rearrangements, and the resulting probabilities were checked against IGoR. In a later analysis, hypergeometric tests were used to score TCR-TCR, TCR-HLA and TCR-CMV co-occurrence, with a repertoire-size bias correction applied to TCR pairs. False discovery rates were estimated in a later analysis by permuting HLA or CMV assignments 20 times. In a later analysis, co-occurring TCRs were grouped using DBSCAN, and TCRdist sequence similarity was added for clustering within HLA-allele-positive subsets. For co-occurrence clustering, repertoires with fewer than 30,000 or more than 120,000 public chains were excluded, along with four or five repertoires with anomalous nucleotide sharing. Imported from immuneACCESS, the table was reduced by TCRdb to in-frame sequences with V and J called. These copies leave out some clones; in studies compared against another copy, an unresolved V gene accounts for under half, and the cause of the remainder is not known. Clone size and the V and J calls come from that table; the DNA yielded D and trimming. The sample table holds about 200,000 clones, of which 80% to 85% were seen once. 6.5% of the sample rests with the top ten.

The TCR originated in a woman in her forties or fifties in good health and CMV-seropositive. The sample was PBMCs. The chain is made from TRBV7-2 and TRBJ2-7; 9 nucleotides in the junction match TRBD2. The CDR3 has the sequence CASSLSGGSSYEQYF. The DNA reads as follows: TGTGCCAGCAGCTTAAGCGGGGGGTCCTCCTACGAGCAGTACTTC.